Sequencing of this T cell receptor beta chain was carried out in a study of cytomegalovirus exposure and HLA in healthy donors (TCRdb year 2017). At the level of the whole study: According to a later analysis, the 120 validation repertoires were produced on the same platform as the roughly 600 repertoires of the first cohort. The study aimed to test whether cataloging public T cell receptors could reveal signatures of past pathogen exposure. Besides the first cohort of more than 650 subjects, a separate validation cohort made up of around 120 different subjects was used. To predict cytomegalovirus infection status, the study brought together high-throughput TCR immunosequencing, statistical association of individual TCRs with disease status, and machine learning.

Concerning this clone: The target of this receptor is not known. No base qualities exist here, and no much larger clone lies one base off it.

The donors were included in the validation cohort of roughly 130 subjects, a group kept apart from the roughly 700-subject first cohort. Reading the germline V gene gives CDR1 MNHEY and CDR2 SVGAGI. V has 2 bases trimmed and J has 7 bases trimmed; junction bases matching no gene number 6. The CDR3, from cysteine to phenylalanine, totals 15 residues. CDR3 DNA only is kept here, 45 bases in frame from base 1. The receptor library was made with the immunoSEQ multiplex PCR assay. In the paper's pipeline: A statistical classification framework was built for diagnosing cytomegalovirus status from the catalog of TCR beta chain sequences. Sourced from immuneACCESS, this table was stored by TCRdb with only in-frame sequences that have V and J called. A share of the clones is absent; for the studies checked, an unresolved V gene accounts for under half, and the remainder has no known explanation. V, J and clone size reflect that table, while D and trimming were determined from the DNA. Here the sample has 150,000 or so clones; 85% to 90% occur a single time. Jointly, the top ten make up approximately 2% of the sample.

Results and caveats for the whole study, not just this receptor: Most TCR sequences were observed very rarely across donors, whereas some public TCRs were present in many individuals. Three of the identified cytomegalovirus-associated TCR beta chains were confirmed in vitro to be specific for cytomegalovirus antigens. In the study, 164 TCR beta chains were listed as associated with cytomegalovirus. Cytomegalovirus status was reported to be diagnosed by the classifier with high specificity and sensitivity in both the original and validation cohorts. According to the authors, the approach could potentially be generalized to other disease states and immunological phenotypes. Of the cluster scores, roughly 95% were above 0 in a later analysis, which found that TCRs clustered in the first cohort also tended to co-occur in the 120 or so validation repertoires. A later analysis had no HLA typing for the validation cohort, so co-occurrence there was scored across all 110 or so repertoires.

This chain is built from TRBV6-5 and TRBJ2-1; the junction holds 9 bases that match TRBD1. This receptor was obtained from a human donor in good health. Specimen: PBMCs. The DNA is TGTGCCAGCAGTTACGAGACAGGGGGGCAAAATGAGCAGTTCTTC. The translation is CASSYETGGQNEQFF.